This T cell receptor beta chain was observed in a study of cytomegalovirus exposure and HLA in healthy donors. The CDR3 runs 13 residues. Germline V gene sequence: CDR1 KGHSH, CDR2 LQKENI. The ends lost 4 bases at V and 7 bases at J; junction bases unmatched: 7. Primers for the PCR totalled 60 Vbeta and 13 Jbeta. Original processing notes: As a later analysis found, there were 70 million to 90 million unique TCR beta chains, of which roughly 11 million were shared. Only in-frame clones appear in the TCRdb table, and some are missing; sequencing was by immunoSEQ multiplex PCR. The DNA gave D and trimming, while V, J and clone size come from that table. The profile shows tens of thousands of clones, approximately 80% of them singletons.

The chain recombines TRBV18 with TRBJ2-7; TRBD1 aligns across 7 bases. Sequenced material: PBMCs. The clonotype comes from a man under 40 in good health and CMV-seropositive. CDR3 region: CASSLDRRGEQYF. DNA for the CDR3: TGTGCCAGCTCACTTGACCGCAGGGGGGAGCAGTACTTC.